This TCR beta chain appears in the sequencing data of a study of blood T cell repertoires in COVID-19. Study background: Italy, Spain and the United States were the sources of the convalescent and acute COVID-19 samples. PBMCs, B-cell-depleted T cells, or T cells were the source of the cDNA or gDNA that made up the material.

This clone came up once. The CDR3 runs to 15 residues. Germline CDR1 reads MNHEY; CDR2 reads SVGAGI. Trimming took 7 bases from V and 1 from J; bases not matched to a gene: 6. Authors' processing steps: Reference gene primers were amplified, and this amplification served to estimate nucleated cell counts. Some clones are missing from TCRdb's copy, which holds only in-frame ones; the method was immunoSEQ multiplex PCR. V and J calls and clone size are given by that table; D and trimming were obtained from the DNA. The top ten clones hold around 2.9% of a sample with over 200,000 clones, around nine tenths of them seen once.

The sequence was obtained from a woman in her fifties or sixties with acute or convalescent COVID-19. V and J are TRBV6-5 and TRBJ2-2; 7 bases are shared with TRBD2. What was sequenced was peripheral blood. The CDR3 loop reads CASIPGGGNTGELFF. DNA of the CDR3: TGTGCCAGCATCCCTGGGGGGGGGAACACCGGGGAGCTGTTTTTT.